This T cell receptor beta chain derives from a study of blood T cell repertoires in COVID-19 (dated by TCRdb to the early 2020s). About the study as a whole: The collaborator samples originated in the United States, Italy and Spain and spanned the acute and convalescent phases of COVID-19. Samples were obtained from the ongoing ImmuneRACE study (first 160 participants) and from 1,254 subjects provided by 6 global collaborators. Deeply sampled blood TCRbeta repertoires from subjects exposed to, actively infected with, or recovered from COVID-19 were included in the dataset. The material from the prospective study consisted of cDNA or gDNA derived from T cells, B-cell-depleted T cells, or PBMCs. Where HLA class I and class II types were available, the types were taken from metadata supplied by the sample provider, not from assay-based typing. A de-identified subject ID, COVID-19 status, age in years and sex were almost always included in the sample metadata. The repertoires were released in a freely available public database intended as a resource for research on the immune response to SARS-CoV-2.

The paper as a whole reports these results and caveats: The amount of clinical and demographic metadata varied by source and participant and was provided uncurated.

TCRbeta CDR3 regions were amplified from genomic DNA using the immunoSEQ Assay, a bias-controlled multiplex PCR. As for the authors' bioinformatics: The number of nucleated cells in each sample was estimated from the amplification of reference gene primers within the assay. Sequence reads were collapsed and filtered to measure the absolute abundance of every unique TCRbeta CDR3 rearrangement. For each sample, productive Simpson clonality was calculated as the square root of Simpson's diversity index across productive rearrangements. TCRdb obtained this table from immuneACCESS and retained in-frame rearrangements with V and J assigned. These tables miss some clones; where compared with another copy, unresolved V genes account for less than half of the shortfall, and the remainder is unexplained. V, J and clone size reflect that table, while D and trimming were determined from the DNA. Within this sample are 85,000 to 95,000 clones, with 72% of them counted one time only. The ten largest clones represent over 13% of the sample.

This clone counts as medium-sized (0.01 to 0.1%). Its antigen is currently not known. Nothing much larger sits one base from this clone, and base qualities are not available. Each collaborating institution followed its own protocols to collect whole blood in K2EDTA tubes. For TCRbeta analysis, collaborators shipped samples in one of three forms: frozen whole blood, isolated PBMCs, or DNA extracted from either of those sample types. Sequenced input: peripheral blood. The origin of this receptor is a woman older than 75 with acute or convalescent COVID-19.

The CDR3 protein sequence reads: CASSLTDSSHTGELFF. The DNA sequence follows: TGTGCCAGCTCCCTGACTGATAGCTCCCACACCGGGGAGCTGTTTTTT. This chain joins TRBV18 to TRBJ2-2, with the D segment identity uncertain. From the cysteine through the phenylalanine, the CDR3 covers 16 amino acids. This entry keeps only the CDR3 DNA: 48 bases, framed from base 1. Trimming at the junction amounts to 6 bases on V and 3 bases on J, and the germline ends lie 17 bases apart. CDR1 KGHSH and CDR2 LQKENI were looked up in the germline V gene.